The entry below gives a single T cell receptor (beta chain) sequence along with its context. Antigen: not known. Time point in this sample: cycle 4 day 1 (C4D1), after less than 7 weeks of nivolumab. Every patient experienced relapse after autologous stem cell transplantation, and brentuximab vedotin exposure varied. TCRdb's table, derived via immunoSEQ multiplex PCR, lists solely in-frame clones and lacks some. This table holds tens of thousands of clones, 60% to 75% found once. The data belong to a study of PD-1 blockade in classical Hodgkin lymphoma. About the study: Patients were given intravenous nivolumab, 3 mg/kg, every 2 weeks.

Study-wide points: Undefined causes, possibly disease activity or prior therapy, underlie the repertoire differences. For complete responders, baseline diversity was comparable to that of newly diagnosed patients.

The TCR comes from a human donor with classical Hodgkin lymphoma. The material sequenced was peripheral blood mononuclear cells (PBMCs), taken before the fourth cycle of nivolumab.

The CDR3 is CASSQTLLGYGYTF. The CDR3 DNA reads as TGTGCCAGCAGCCAAACCCTACTCGGCTATGGCTACACCTTC. The chain employs TRBV28 and TRBJ1-2; D is unresolved. V was shortened by 6 bases and J by 4 bases, with 15 bases between the two germline ends. There are 14 residues in the CDR3. CDR1 and CDR2 from the germline V gene are MDHEN and SYDVKM.